This T cell receptor beta chain was recorded in a study of patients and donors after allogeneic stem cell transplantation. This clonotype was picked up many times. One entry per CDR3 protein, called by TCRdb with MiXCR from the RT-PCR reads. The repertoire has about 57,000 distinct CDR3 sequences, approximately 12% of them found once; the top ten carry around a third. Germline V gene data show CDR1 as SQVTM and CDR2 as ANQGSEA. The CDR3 sequence is 11 residues long. The V gene lost 5 bases and the J gene lost 7 bases, with 8 bases spanning the gap. The TCR originated in a human donor who was either an allogeneic HSCT recipient or a stem cell or donor lymphocyte infusion donor (not recorded which). It is not recorded whose cells these are; they may come from a transplant donor. Sequences were obtained from blood, either unsorted or a sorted T cell fraction (not recorded which). The chain is built from TRBV29-1 and TRBJ1-4, with D unclear. The CDR3 region has the DNA TGCAGCGTTCGGTTTCTTGAAAAACTGTTTTTT. Translation: CSVRFLEKLFF. Variable domain in full (rest from reference TRBV29-1 and TRBJ1-4): SAVISQKPSRDICQRGTSLTIQCQVDSQVTMMFWYRQQPGQSLTLIATANQGSEATYESGFVIDKFPISRPNLTFSTLTVSNMSPEDSSIYLCSVRFLEKLFFGSGTQLSVL.